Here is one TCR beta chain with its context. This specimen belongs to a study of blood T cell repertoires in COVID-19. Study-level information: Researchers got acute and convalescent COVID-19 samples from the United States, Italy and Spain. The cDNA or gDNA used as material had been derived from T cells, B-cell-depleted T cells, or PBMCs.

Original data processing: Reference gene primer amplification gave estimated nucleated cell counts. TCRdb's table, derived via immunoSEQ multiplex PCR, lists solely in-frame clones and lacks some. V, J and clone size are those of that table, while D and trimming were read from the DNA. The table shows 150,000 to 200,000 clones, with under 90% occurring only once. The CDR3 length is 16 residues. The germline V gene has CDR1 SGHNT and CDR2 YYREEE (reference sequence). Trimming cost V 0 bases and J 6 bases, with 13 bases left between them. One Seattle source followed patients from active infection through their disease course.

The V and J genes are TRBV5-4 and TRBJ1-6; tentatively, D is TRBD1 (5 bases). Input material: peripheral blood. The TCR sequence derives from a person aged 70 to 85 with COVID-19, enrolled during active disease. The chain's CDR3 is CASSLGGVQGNSPLHF. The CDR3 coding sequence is TGTGCCAGCAGCTTGGGCGGTGTGCAGGGTAATTCACCCCTCCACTTT.